This TCR beta chain is drawn from a study of CXCR3-negative and CXCR3-positive naive CD8 T cells. Study information: A total of some 130 million TRB reads was generated, with about 1.5 +/- 0.3 million per library. Study results and limitations: Naive CXCR3-positive and CXCR3-negative cells shared similar TRBV-TRBJ usage, unlike memory cells. Memory CD8+ cells had much lower diversity, and both naive subsets had comparably high diversity.

For this clonotype: Its target is unknown.

Germline V gives CDR1 MNHEY, CDR2 SVGAGI. CDR3 length: 18 amino acids. Via 5' RACE with UMI labels, TRB cDNA libraries were prepared. TCRdb reprocessed the 5' RACE reads and keeps a single row for each CDR3 protein, giving no DNA. The listing contains 50,000 to 65,000 distinct CDR3 sequences. The chain links TRBV6-5 to TRBJ2-7; with no DNA, the TCRdb D assignment of TRBD2 cannot be verified. The source is a human donor in good health. Some clones in this sample may be carry-over from other donors' samples. Sequencing input: memory CD8+ T cells from blood. The CDR3 sequence is CASSYRPGDIAWGYEQYF.